These 15 T cell receptor beta chains share one sample of origin, sequenced in a study of T cells in tumors after PD-1 blockade (dated by TCRdb to the late 2010s). The intended sense of this specimen's time point label: first of two post-therapy site-matched biopsies roughly 2 months apart. Receptor libraries were prepared by the immunoSEQ multiplex PCR assay. This immuneACCESS table, as held by TCRdb, lists in-frame sequences with V and J called but not all clones. Of the missing ones, under half trace to an unresolved V gene in checked studies; the others have no known cause. The sample table shows more than 2,000 clones, and around 70% are seen once. The ten largest clones represent about 16% of the sample. The source material was tumor tissue, sampled after anti-PD-1 treatment. The source of these receptors is a human donor with basal cell carcinoma.

The rearrangement joins TRBV4-2 to TRBJ1-4; 9 bases agree with TRBD1. CDR1 is LGHNA, CDR2 YNFKEQ, per germline. V lost 0 bases, J lost 0 bases, and 5 bases stayed unmatched. The CDR3 totals 18 residues. For the CDR3, the DNA is TGTGCCAGCAGCCAAGATTGGACAGGGGACCCAACTAATGAAAAACTGTTTTTT. Translation: CASSQDWTGDPTNEKLFF.

CDR3 sequence (DNA): TGCGCCAGCAGCTTGGCGGAAAGCTCCTACAATGAGCAGTTCTTC. Translation: CASSLAESSYNEQFF. The chain joins TRBV5-1 to TRBJ2-1; no clear D. Germline V gene lookup returns CDR1 SGHRS and CDR2 YFSETQ. With 0 bases removed from V and 0 bases from J, the gap between germline ends came to 7 bases. The CDR3 covers 15 residues.

The chain uses TRBV28 and TRBJ1-1, with D possibly matching TRBD1 (5 bases). From germline, CDR1 is MDHEN and CDR2 SYDVKM. The CDR3 is 12 amino acids. Trimming stripped 5 bases from V and 7 bases from J, with 11 bases between. The CDR3: CASSQAQGEAFF. CDR3 bases: TGTGCCAGCAGTCAGGCCCAGGGTGAAGCTTTCTTT.

This chain uses TRBV3-1 (or the pseudogene TRBV3-2) with TRBJ2-1; 9 nucleotides line up with TRBD2. CDR3 length equals 17 residues. V shed 0 bases and J 4 bases; nucleotides not matched to a gene: 7. Germline CDR1 reads LGHDT; CDR2 reads YNNKEL (reference sequence). The CDR3 protein is CASSQDLLAGTYNEQFF. CDR3 bases: TGTGCCAGCAGCCAAGATCTCCTAGCGGGGACGTACAATGAGCAGTTCTTC.

The chain links TRBV29-1 to TRBJ2-3; 8 bases map to TRBD2. Germline trimming cut 7 bases from V and 4 bases from J; bases unmatched to any gene: 10. The CDR3 totals 14 residues. Per the germline V gene, CDR1 is SQVTM and CDR2 is ANQGSEA. CDR3 loop: CSAGAAGGADTQYF. In DNA form, the CDR3 reads TGCAGCGCTGGGGCTGCGGGGGGTGCAGATACGCAGTATTTT.

This chain joins TRBV6-5 and TRBJ2-7, with D perhaps TRBD1 or TRBD2 (6 bases each). The germline V gene has CDR1 MNHEY and CDR2 SVGAGI. V lost 5 bases, J lost 9 bases, and 14 bases lay in between. CDR3 size: 12 residues. This CDR3 reads CASSLDTGAQYF. The CDR3 DNA is TGTGCCAGCAGTCTAGACACGGGGGCGCAGTACTTC.

The chain uses TRBV10-3 and TRBJ1-1; D gene uncertain. The CDR3 loop spans 14 amino acids. V shed 7 bases and J shed 0 bases, with 12 bases lying between them. Germline V gives CDR1 ENHRY, CDR2 SYGVKD. The CDR3 reads CAIIASLMNTEAFF. As DNA, the CDR3 is TGTGCCATCATCGCCAGTCTTATGAACACTGAAGCTTTCTTT.

Points on this clone: The same CDR3 arises from other DNA sequences in this sample as well. V usage is TRBV7-9 and J usage is TRBJ2-7; 10 positions match TRBD1. This CDR3 has 15 amino acids. CDR1 is SEHNR and CDR2 is FQNEAQ in the germline V gene (reference sequence). J gave up 5 bases and V 3 bases, and 7 bases lay outside the gene matches. Written as DNA, the CDR3 is TGTGCCAGCAGCTTCTACGACAGGGGGCTCCACGAGCAGTACTTC. It codes for CASSFYDRGLHEQYF.

This rearrangement joins TRBV10-2 to TRBJ1-6; D is unresolved. Trimming shortened V by 4 bases and J by 4 bases, and 8 bases separated the two germline ends. The length of the CDR3 is 14 residues. Germline-derived CDR1 and CDR2 are WSHSY and SAAADI. The chain's CDR3 is CASSVLGYNSPLHF. The CDR3 DNA sequence: TGCGCCAGCAGTGTGTTAGGGTATAATTCACCCCTCCACTTT.

This sequence joins TRBV5-6 and TRBJ2-1, with D possibly matching TRBD1 (6 bases). CDR1 and CDR2 from the germline V gene are SGHDT and YYEEEE. This CDR3 region has 12 residues. The V and J ends lost 4 bases and 8 bases respectively, with 10 bases between them. For the CDR3, the DNA is TGTGCCAGCAGCCGAAGGGGGTATGAGCAGTTCTTC. Its protein product is CASSRRGYEQFF.

Judged by abundance, this clone is hyperexpanded. CDR3 protein: CASSYYGQEGEQFF. CDR3 coding DNA: TGTGCCAGCAGTTACTATGGACAGGAGGGTGAGCAGTTCTTC. The rearrangement joins TRBV6-5 to TRBJ2-1, with D possibly TRBD1 on 7 matching bases. This CDR3 contains 14 residues. Germline V gives CDR1 MNHEY, CDR2 SVGAGI. Trimming pared 1 base from V and 9 bases from J, leaving 13 bases between.

The rearrangement uses TRBV5-1 and TRBJ2-2; D unclear. The germline V gene encodes CDR1 SGHRS and CDR2 YFSETQ. The CDR3 consists of 15 residues. Trimming took 0 bases from V and 0 from J, leaving 6 bases between them. The CDR3 region has the DNA TGCGCCAGCAGCTTGGGACATTCGAACACCGGGGAGCTGTTTTTT. Protein product: CASSLGHSNTGELFF.

The rearrangement links TRBV6-5 to TRBJ1-1; D not resolved. Germline CDR1 is MNHEY and CDR2 is SVGAGI. Deletions cut 6 bases from V and 4 bases from J, with 9 bases between. CDR3 length: 12 residues. CDR3 sequence: CASSGRSTEAFF. CDR3 nucleotide sequence: TGTGCCAGCAGCGGACGGTCCACTGAAGCTTTCTTT.

The chain couples TRBV7-9 to TRBJ1-4; D unclear. Trimming left V 1 base short and J 10 bases short, with 7 bases between. The CDR3 extends over 12 amino acids. CDR1 and CDR2 (germline): SEHNR, FQNEAQ (reference sequence). The DNA for the CDR3 is TGTGCCAGCAGCTTAGAGGTAGCAAAACTGTTTTTT. It encodes CASSLEVAKLFF.

This clone was counted a single time. This chain's CDR3 is CASSSSTGPGYTF. The CDR3, as DNA: TGTGCCAGCAGTTCCTCGACAGGGCCCGGCTACACCTTC. V usage is TRBV6-5 and J usage is TRBJ1-2; TRBD1 matches at 7 bases. With 4 bases clipped from V and 8 bases from J, the junction kept 7 bases outside the gene matches. Per the germline V gene, CDR1 is MNHEY and CDR2 is SVGAGI. The CDR3 is 13 amino acids.